This TCR beta chain appears in the sequencing data of a study of human T cells and chemical hapten exposure. The time point is: patch test 3, about 24 weeks after DPC sensitization. Stated treatment: therapeutic diphenylcyclopropenone sensitization with weekly scalp DPC. The CDR3 is 18 residues long. CDR1 and CDR2 (germline): LGHNA, YSLEER. TCRdb processed the RACE reads anew with MiXCR; each CDR3 protein has one entry. The sample shows some 110,000 distinct CDR3 sequences, around 34% of them seen only once. This clonotype was counted only a few times. One junction end does not reproduce the germline sequence, and a read error may be involved.

The genes are TRBV4-3 and TRBJ1-5; D might be TRBD1 (6 bases). The sample here was whole blood, taken in connection with sensitization to the hapten diphenylcyclopropenone (DPC). This receptor was identified in a man in his forties or fifties with alopecia areata. Some clones in this sample may be carry-over from other donors' samples. The CDR3, as DNA: TGCGCCAGCAGTCTCTTAGGACAGTCAGATTGGGGCAATCAGCCCCAGCACTTT. The encoded protein is CASSLLGQSDWGNQPQHF.